What follows are 7 T cell receptor beta chains derived from one specimen sequenced in a study of patients and donors after allogeneic stem cell transplantation. Using its own MiXCR run on the RT-PCR reads, TCRdb lists one record per CDR3 protein. The table shows about 960,000 distinct CDR3 sequences, with about a sixth occurring only once. Sequencing used blood, either unsorted or a sorted T cell fraction (not recorded which). The receptors originated from a human donor who was either an allogeneic HSCT recipient or a stem cell or donor lymphocyte infusion donor (not recorded which). It is not recorded whose cells these are; they may come from a transplant donor.

The V call is TRBV5-1, the J call TRBJ1-3, with TRBD1 matching 10 bases. V shed 4 bases, J shed 2 bases, and the junction held 3 bases outside the gene matches. Germline V gene sequence: CDR1 SGHRS, CDR2 YFSETQ. This CDR3 is 15 amino acids long. CDR3 DNA sequence: TGCGCCAGCAGCAAGGGACAGGGGACTGGAAACACCATATATTTT. Its translation is CASSKGQGTGNTIYF.

This clonotype has a handful of counts. The chain uses TRBV29-1 and TRBJ1-4, with 7 bases aligning to TRBD1. Germline V CDR1 and CDR2: SQVTM, ANQGSEA. Losses at the gene ends were 7 bases for V and 8 bases for J; bases not matched to a gene: 10. The CDR3 has 13 residues. The CDR3 nucleotides read TGCAGCGGATTGCTGAACAGGGGAGAAAAACTGTTTTTT. It is translated as CSGLLNRGEKLFF.

This clonotype was counted only a few times. The CDR3 region has the DNA TGTGCCAGCAGGCCGGACAGACAAAACACTGAAGCTTTCTTT. Protein: CASRPDRQNTEAFF. The chain uses TRBV12-3 or TRBV12-4 and TRBJ1-1; tentative D call: TRBD1 (6 bases). The V end was cut by 6 bases, the J end by 2 bases, with 13 bases between. The CDR3 has 14 residues.

The rearrangement joins TRBV2 to TRBJ2-1; D uncertain. The CDR3 contains 15 residues. Germline-derived CDR1 and CDR2 are SNHLY and FYNNEI. The V end lost 2 bases, the J end lost 7 bases, and 15 bases lay between the germline ends. In DNA form, the CDR3 reads TGTGCCAGCAGTGAAATGGTCGTGAGCACAAATGAGCAGTTCTTC. This codes for CASSEMVVSTNEQFF.

The chain carries TRBV4-2 and TRBJ2-3; D possibly corresponds to TRBD1 (8 bases). Between the trimmed V and J ends, which lost 4 bases and 3 bases, there was a span of 26 bases. Germline V gives CDR1 LGHNA, CDR2 YNFKEQ. The CDR3 totals 19 residues. The CDR3 nucleotides read TGTGCCAGCAGCCCAGAGGGCACAGGGGGGGCTTCTGGAACAGATACGCAGTATTTT. It encodes CASSPEGTGGASGTDTQYF.

About this clonotype itself: Sequence at one end of the junction differs from germline and may be a read error. The chain is built from TRBV4-1 and TRBJ1-4; the D gene is possibly TRBD1 (6 bases). Germline values: CDR1 MGHRA, CDR2 YSYEKL. The CDR3 length is 18 residues. The CDR3: CASSQEGGGGTVNENLFF. The CDR3 nucleotides read TGCGCCAGCAGCCAAGAAGGAGGGGGAGGGACGGTTAATGAAAATCTGTTTTTT.

The V gene is TRBV5-1, the J gene TRBJ2-2; D is unresolved. Trimming took 0 bases from V and 2 from J, leaving 11 bases between them. The CDR3 spans 16 residues. Looked up from germline, CDR1 is SGHRS and CDR2 is YFSETQ. DNA for the CDR3: TGCGCCAGCAGCTTGGGCGTAAAGACAAACACCGGGGAGCTGTTTTTT. This gives the protein CASSLGVKTNTGELFF.